A selection of T cell receptor beta chains follows, all from one sample in a study of molecular identifiers for immune sequencing clone quantification. One entry per CDR3 protein, called by TCRdb with MiXCR from the PCR reads. This table has nearly 650,000 distinct CDR3 sequences, 25% appearing once. Sequenced material: naive CD8+ T cells from blood, with Jurkat cell RNA spiked in. These receptors all come from a human donor in good health. Some libraries in this study had Jurkat cell RNA spiked in. CDR3s include the opening cysteine and the closing phenylalanine or tryptophan. D genes are given only for firm matches. Some rows mark clone size as missing; the rest say once, few, many or name a class of expanded clone.

D gene	clone size	V gene	CDR3 length	J gene	CDR3 DNA	CDR3 protein
-	-	TRBV10-3	13	TRBJ2-7	TGTGCCATCAGAACGACAGCGTCCTACGAGCAGTACTTC	CAIRTTASYEQYF
TRBD2	many	TRBV5-1	16	TRBJ2-7	TGCGCCAGCAGCTTGGCGGGGGGAGGGGCGAGCTACGAGCAGTACTTC	CASSLAGGGASYEQYF
-	many	TRBV5-6	14	TRBJ2-7	TGTGCCAGCAGCTTGGGACTAGTCCCCTACGAGCAGTACTTC	CASSLGLVPYEQYF
-	many	TRBV28	12	TRBJ2-2	TGTGCCAGCAGATCTTACACCGGGGAGCTGTTTTTT	CASRSYTGELFF
-	once	TRBV28	15	TRBJ2-1	TGTGCCAGCAACAACTATTCCAACAGGGACAATGAGCAGTTCTTC	CASNNYSNRDNEQFF
-	-	TRBV5-6	14	TRBJ2-5	TGTGCCAGCAGCTTGAGATGGGCCCAAGGGACCCAGTACTTC	CASSLRWAQGTQYF
TRBD2	few	TRBV4-2	19	TRBJ2-1	TGTGCCAGCAGCCGGCCTCTTGGGGCTAGCGGGTCCACCTACAATGAGCAGTTCTTC	CASSRPLGASGSTYNEQFF
-	many	TRBV7-9	15	TRBJ2-7	TGTGCCAGCAGCTTAGATCCAGGGAGCCTCTACGAGCAGTACTTC	CASSLDPGSLYEQYF
TRBD1	-	TRBV7-2	14	TRBJ2-7	TGTGCCAGCAGCTTGGGGGACAGCTTCTACGAGCAGTACTTC	CASSLGDSFYEQYF
TRBD1	-	TRBV28	17	TRBJ2-2	TGTGCCAGCAGTCTGAGGCCTCAGGGGGTGTACTCCGGGGAGCTGTTTTTT	CASSLRPQGVYSGELFF
-	many	TRBV5-6	14	TRBJ2-5	TGTGCCAGCAGCATCGGGACCGTGAGGGAGACCCAGTACTTC	CASSIGTVRETQYF
TRBD1	few	TRBV7-2	18	TRBJ1-1	TGTGCCAGCAGCTCGCGAATTAAGACAGGGGCGAAGGGGACTGAAGCTTTCTTT	CASSSRIKTGAKGTEAFF
-	few	TRBV28	18	TRBJ1-5	TGTGCCAGCAGTTCCGACCCGGGACATCGATATAGCAATCAGCCCCAGCATTTT	CASSSDPGHRYSNQPQHF
TRBD1	-	TRBV12-3/TRBV12-4	13	TRBJ2-5	TGTGCCAGCAGCCGGGACAGCGAAGAGACCCAGTACTTC	CASSRDSEETQYF
TRBD1	-	TRBV4-1	18	TRBJ1-2	TGCGCCAGCAGCCAAGTTTTCCTCCGGGACAGGGACTCCTATGGCTACGCCTTC	CASSQVFLRDRDSYGYAF
-	-	TRBV4-1	14	TRBJ2-2	TGCGCCAGCAGCCAAGAATTTAACACCGGGGAGCTGTTTTTT	CASSQEFNTGELFF
-	-	TRBV6-2/TRBV6-3	16	TRBJ2-2	TGTGCCAGCAGTTCCAAGGGGGTACGAGGCACCGGGGAGCTGTTTTTT	CASSSKGVRGTGELFF
-	many	TRBV2	14	TRBJ1-5	TGTGCCAGCAGTGAATCAGGGGTGAATCAGCCCCAGCATTTT	CASSESGVNQPQHF
TRBD2	-	TRBV28	15	TRBJ2-5	TGTGCCAGCAGTTTTGTAGCGGGAAATCAAGAGACCCAGTACTTC	CASSFVAGNQETQYF
TRBD2	-	TRBV7-2	17	TRBJ2-5	TGTGCCAGCAGCCCAGATACGGGGCGGGGGGTCCAAGAGACCCAGTACTTC	CASSPDTGRGVQETQYF
-	-	TRBV19	13	TRBJ2-2	TGTGCCAGTAGGGAGACAGGCACCGGGGAGCTGTTTTTT	CASRETGTGELFF
TRBD1	-	TRBV19	15	TRBJ2-1	TGTGCCAGTAGCCTGACAGGGTCAACCTACAATGAGCAGTTCTTC	CASSLTGSTYNEQFF
-	few	TRBV7-9	14	TRBJ1-6	TGTGCCAGCAGCTTTGGCGCCTATAATTCACCCCTCCACTTT	CASSFGAYNSPLHF
-	few	TRBV30	13	TRBJ2-7	TGTGTCTGGAGTTATGGGACCTCCTACGAGCAGTACTTC	CVWSYGTSYEQYF
-	many	TRBV7-2	13	TRBJ2-1	TGTGCCAGCAGCCCTCACTCCGAGGATGAGCAGTTCTTC	CASSPHSEDEQFF
-	many	TRBV27	13	TRBJ2-1	TGTGCCAGCAGTTTAAGCGGGCCTAATGAGCAGTTCTTC	CASSLSGPNEQFF
-	many	TRBV30	13	TRBJ2-7	TGTGCCTGGAGTCTGGGGGCGGGAGCCGAGCAGTACTTC	CAWSLGAGAEQYF
-	many	TRBV29-1	14	TRBJ1-2	TGCAGCGTTTGGAGTCTACAAATGGACTATGGCTACACCTTC	CSVWSLQMDYGYTF
-	many	TRBV28	14	TRBJ2-4	TGTGCCAGCAGTTTATCCGGGGCGCGAAACATTCAGTACTTC	CASSLSGARNIQYF
-	many	TRBV28	12	TRBJ1-2	TGTGCCAGCAGTTTAAGTCACTATGGCTACACCTTC	CASSLSHYGYTF
-	many	TRBV14	15	TRBJ2-3	TGTGCCAGCAGCCAAGTTTGGGGCCTCACAGATACGCAGTATTTT	CASSQVWGLTDTQYF
TRBD2	few	TRBV20-1	18	TRBJ2-7	TGCAGTGCTAGAGATACGGGACTAGCGGGCCGTTCCTCCTACGAGCAGTACTTC	CSARDTGLAGRSSYEQYF
TRBD1	many	TRBV28	15	TRBJ2-3	TGTGCCAGCAAAGGGACAGGGAGTAGCACAGATACGCAGTATTTT	CASKGTGSSTDTQYF
-	few	TRBV27	16	TRBJ2-5	TGTGCCAGCAGTTCGCCATCGGTAGAACAACAAGAGACCCAGTACTTC	CASSSPSVEQQETQYF
-	few	TRBV20-1	13	TRBJ2-3	TGCAGCACACACCTGGGGGGTACAGATACGCAGTATTTT	CSTHLGGTDTQYF
TRBD2	-	TRBV6-5	17	TRBJ2-1	TGTGCCAGCAGTCACACTCCTCCGGGGGGGTTGTACAATGAGCAGTCCTTC	CASSHTPPGGLYNEQSF
-	-	TRBV19	15	TRBJ2-3	TGTGCCAGTAGTCGGCAGGACTACTCGGCAGATACGCAGTATTTT	CASSRQDYSADTQYF
-	many	TRBV4-3	15	TRBJ2-4	TGCGCCAGCAGCCAAGATATTGCGAGCAAAAACATTCAGTACTTC	CASSQDIASKNIQYF
-	many	TRBV15	14	TRBJ2-5	TGTGCCACCAGCGATCGTGGGGGATCGGAGACCCAGTACTTC	CATSDRGGSETQYF
-	-	TRBV4-3	17	TRBJ2-2	TGCGCCAGCAGCCAAGATAGTGGCTTCTCGAACACCGGGGAGCTGTTTTTT	CASSQDSGFSNTGELFF
TRBD1	few	TRBV10-2	19	TRBJ1-6	TGCGCCAGCACCCCGCTTCCGGGACAGGAGAGCTCCTATAATTCACCCCTCCACTTT	CASTPLPGQESSYNSPLHF
-	many	TRBV30	13	TRBJ2-1	TGTGCCTGGACCTTGGACTACTACAATGAGCAGTTCTTC	CAWTLDYYNEQFF
-	many	TRBV5-1	15	TRBJ2-7	TGCGCCAGCAGCTCTACGACAGGAACCTCCTACGAGCAGTACTTC	CASSSTTGTSYEQYF
-	few	TRBV5-1	13	TRBJ1-1	TGCGCCAGCAGCGCATGGGTGAACACTGAAGCTTTCTTT	CASSAWVNTEAFF
-	-	TRBV24-1	15	TRBJ2-2	TGTGCCACCAGTGACTGGAACAGGGCCCCCGGGGAGCTGTTTTTT	CATSDWNRAPGELFF
-	many	TRBV6-2/TRBV6-3	16	TRBJ2-3	TGTGCCAGCAGCAAACGAATCGGACGGACCACAGATACGCAGTATTTT	CASSKRIGRTTDTQYF
-	-	TRBV24-1	14	TRBJ2-3	TGTGCCACCGGTGAGGCAGGAGTTACAGATACGCAGTATTTT	CATGEAGVTDTQYF
-	-	TRBV12-3/TRBV12-4	12	TRBJ2-1	TGTGCCAGCAGTTTACGCTCGGATGAGCAGTTCTTC	CASSLRSDEQFF